The rows below give T cell receptor beta chains drawn from one sample of a study of response to subunit inactivated influenza vaccine. MiXCR, run by TCRdb on the RT-PCR reads, gives a single entry per CDR3 protein. The sample yields 500,000 to 600,000 distinct CDR3 sequences, over 10% seen once. Sequenced here: PBMCs from blood, sampled around seven weeks after vaccination. The receptors shown here come from a man aged 50-59 years who received an inactivated influenza vaccine. The CDR3 runs from the conserved cysteine through the conserved F or W. A D gene is named only where the DNA matches it firmly.

>-|TRBV7-6|TRBJ2-5
CASSLAALREETQYF
>-|TRBV3-1|TRBJ2-2
CASSPTSMIRGELFF
>TRBD2|TRBV12-3/TRBV12-4|TRBJ2-1
CASSRRLAGGLYNEQFF
>TRBD1|TRBV5-1|TRBJ2-1
CASSSGTGVFDEQFF
>TRBD2|TRBV12-3/TRBV12-4|TRBJ2-7
CASSLRSSGNYEQYF
>-|TRBV5-1|TRBJ2-2
CASSLDSFNTGELFF
>-|TRBV6-1|TRBJ1-1
CASIPPGRYGAFF
>-|TRBV3-1|TRBJ2-3
CASSYQYSGGSTDTQYF
>-|TRBV29-1|TRBJ2-7
CSAELRSSYEQYF
>TRBD2|TRBV20-1|TRBJ2-3
CSARDGRGYTQYF
>TRBD2|TRBV28|TRBJ2-1
CASRTSGASSYNEQFF
>-|TRBV7-3|TRBJ2-1
CASSLWSRNEQFF
>TRBD2|TRBV5-5|TRBJ2-3
CASSLVSAGRDTQYF
>TRBD1|TRBV6-1|TRBJ1-2
CASSDPGGAYYGYTF
>TRBD2|TRBV12-3/TRBV12-4|TRBJ2-1
CASSFKRGGYNEQFF
>-|TRBV7-7|TRBJ2-1
CASSFSQGNEQFF
>TRBD1|TRBV18|TRBJ2-7
CASSPKVPGQNHYEQYF
>-|TRBV12-3/TRBV12-4|TRBJ2-7
CASSLGPPNYEQYF
>TRBD1|TRBV20-1|TRBJ1-2
CSATRTGGYNYGYTF
>-|TRBV29-1|TRBJ1-3
CSVGDNSGNTIYF
>-|TRBV9|TRBJ2-2
CASSGRESRVTGELFF
>TRBD2|TRBV20-1|TRBJ2-1
CSARDAGSGLAGPYNEQFF
>-|TRBV4-3|TRBJ2-3
CASSQEWSGVGTDTQYF
>-|TRBV29-1|TRBJ2-5
CSVEAIEDMETQYF
>-|TRBV5-1|TRBJ1-1
CASRLRDGRMNTEAFF
>-|TRBV4-1|TRBJ2-1
CASSQEPEAYNEQFF
>-|TRBV7-8|TRBJ2-6
CASSLPGPGANVLTF
>-|TRBV4-1|TRBJ2-1
CASSQVAANEQFF